This TCR beta chain is from a study of blood T cell repertoires in COVID-19. Study background: Nucleic acid was either cDNA or gDNA, and it came from T cells, B-cell-depleted T cells, or PBMCs.

Germline V lookup: CDR1 LGHDT, CDR2 YNNKEL (reference sequence). V was clipped by 4 bases and J by 3 bases; unmatched bases: 5. This CDR3 has 15 amino acids. Libraries were prepared by immunoSEQ multiplex PCR; TCRdb keeps only in-frame clonotypes and omits some of them. The sample contains 450,000 to 500,000 clones, 80% to 90% of which appear only once. The J gene is TRBJ2-5, the V gene TRBV3-1 (or the pseudogene TRBV3-2), with TRBD1 identical over 10 bases. The receptor's source is a human donor in a cohort sampled during active COVID-19. Material: peripheral blood. CDR3 sequence (DNA): TGTGCCAGCAGCCCACCCGGGACAGGGGAAGAGACCCAGTACTTC. Translating gives CASSPPGTGEETQYF.